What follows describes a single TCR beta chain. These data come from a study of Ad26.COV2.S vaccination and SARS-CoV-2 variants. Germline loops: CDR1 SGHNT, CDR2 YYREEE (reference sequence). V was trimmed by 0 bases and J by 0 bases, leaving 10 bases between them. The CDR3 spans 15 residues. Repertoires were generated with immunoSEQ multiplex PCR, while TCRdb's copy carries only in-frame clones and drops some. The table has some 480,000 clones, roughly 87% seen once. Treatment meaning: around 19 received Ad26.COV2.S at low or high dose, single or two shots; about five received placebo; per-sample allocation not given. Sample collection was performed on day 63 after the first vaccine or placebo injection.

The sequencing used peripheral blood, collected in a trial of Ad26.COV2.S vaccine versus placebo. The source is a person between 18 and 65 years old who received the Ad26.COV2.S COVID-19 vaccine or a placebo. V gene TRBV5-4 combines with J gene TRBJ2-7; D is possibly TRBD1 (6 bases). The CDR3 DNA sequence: TGTGCCAGCAGCTTGGGCTTACAGGGCTCCTACGAGCAGTACTTC. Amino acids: CASSLGLQGSYEQYF.